This T cell receptor (beta chain) emerged from a study of T-cell memory formation after mild COVID-19. This clonotype was found a few times. V lost 6 bases and J lost 10, with 19 bases in between. Germline V gene lookup returns CDR1 SEHNR and CDR2 FQNEAQ (reference sequence). The CDR3 is 14 amino acids. TCRdb re-derived calls from the 5' RACE reads in MiXCR, one entry per CDR3 protein. The sample consists of under 300,000 distinct CDR3 sequences, roughly 10% of them appearing once. Sequenced input: PBMCs or a T cell subset sorted from them (not recorded which). The chain couples TRBV7-9 to TRBJ2-1, with TRBD2 as a possible D gene (6 bases). The TCR originated in a man younger than 35 who had mild COVID-19 (a few samples of this study predate the infection). Cell type and time point are not known. CDR3 sequence: CASRPMAGRQEQFF. The DNA of the CDR3 is TGTGCCAGCAGACCAATGGCGGGGCGTCAGGAGCAGTTCTTC. Together with reference TRBV7-9 and TRBJ2-1, the CDR3 gives the full variable domain: DTGVSQNPRHKITKRGQNVTFRCDPISEHNRLYWYRQTLGQGPEFLTYFQNEAQLEKSRLLSDRFSAERPKGSFSTLEIQRTEQGDSAMYLCASRPMAGRQEQFFGPGTRLTVL.